Presented here are 21 T cell receptor beta chains from one specimen sequenced in a study of control samples from healthy donors and cancer patients (dated by TCRdb to the early 2020s). The library was produced with the immunoSEQ multiplex PCR assay. This immuneACCESS table, as held by TCRdb, lists in-frame sequences with V and J called but not all clones. Of the missing ones, under half trace to an unresolved V gene in checked studies; the others have no known cause. The sample table records about 79,000 clones; 90% to 95% of these occur just once. The top ten clones comprise over 1% of the sample. The specimen was PBMCs. These receptor sequences come from a middle-aged woman with lung cancer.

The genes are TRBV5-8 and TRBJ2-5; the D gene is possibly TRBD2 (5 bases). V lost 6 bases, J lost 4 bases, and 22 bases lay in between. This CDR3 is built from 16 residues. CDR1 is SGHTS, CDR2 YDEGEE, per germline. The CDR3, as DNA: TGTGCCAGCACCGAGGGTAGCGTGGGTGAGAGAGAGACCCAGTACTTC. Encoded protein: CASTEGSVGERETQYF.

In DNA, the CDR3 is TGTGCCAGCAGCGGGACACCTCAGAGTATTCAGTACTTC. Translated: CASSGTPQSIQYF. J is TRBJ2-4 and V is TRBV2; the D gene is possibly TRBD1 (6 bases). CDR3 length: 13 residues. Trimming removed 6 bases at V and 10 bases at J, with 16 bases between. Germline CDR1 reads SNHLY; CDR2 reads FYNNEI.

This chain connects TRBV11-2 to TRBJ1-1; D possibly corresponds to TRBD1 (5 bases). Germline V gene sequence: CDR1 SGHAT, CDR2 FQNNGV. The CDR3 loop spans 15 amino acids. V was shortened by 5 bases and J by 3 bases, with 16 bases between the two germline ends. The CDR3 DNA sequence: TGTGCCAGCAGCGGTTTCCAGCAGGGAGACACTGAAGCTTTCTTT. This gives the protein CASSGFQQGDTEAFF. Together with reference TRBV11-2 and TRBJ1-1, the CDR3 gives the full variable domain: EAGVAQSPRYKIIEKRQSVAFWCNPISGHATLYWYQQILGQGPKLLIQFQNNGVVDDSQLPKDRFSAERLKGVDSTLKIQPAKLEDSAVYLCASSGFQQGDTEAFFGQGTRLTVV.

This clone was observed a few times. The chain joins TRBV27 to TRBJ2-7, with 7 positions matching TRBD1. CDR1 and CDR2 (germline): MNHEY, SMNVEV (reference sequence). The CDR3 sequence is 16 residues long. Losses at the gene ends were 6 bases for V and 4 bases for J; bases not matched to a gene: 15. CDR3 nucleotides: TGTGCCAGCAGCTCTCTCGAGGGGGCTTTTGAATACGAGCAGTACTTC. As protein: CASSSLEGAFEYEQYF.

The chain recombines TRBV4-1 with TRBJ1-4, with 9 bases matching TRBD1. Germline-derived CDR1 and CDR2 are MGHRA and YSYEKL. Unmatched junction bases numbered 4, after V lost 4 bases and J lost 7 bases. This CDR3 contains 14 residues. CDR3 region: CASSPGQGAEKLFF. For the CDR3, the DNA is TGCGCCAGCAGCCCGGGACAGGGAGCTGAAAAACTGTTTTTT.

CDR3 sequence: CASSLRSGQGVGANVLTF. In DNA form, the CDR3 reads TGTGCCAGCAGTCTTCGATCGGGACAGGGTGTAGGGGCCAACGTCCTGACTTTC. This chain joins TRBV28 and TRBJ2-6; 9 nucleotides align to TRBD1. CDR1 MDHEN and CDR2 SYDVKM come from the germline V gene. The CDR3 length is 18 residues. The J segment lost 4 bases and the V segment lost 5 bases, leaving 12 bases of the junction unmatched. The full variable domain, completed using reference TRBV28 and TRBJ2-6, is DVKVTQSSRYLVKRTGEKVFLECVQDMDHENMFWYRQDPGLGLRLIYFSYDVKMKEKGDIPEGYSVSREKKERFSLILESASTNQTSMYLCASSLRSGQGVGANVLTFGAGSRLTVL.

The V gene is TRBV11-3, the J gene TRBJ2-6; D is unclear. CDR1 and CDR2 (germline): SGHNT, YENEEA. The CDR3 has 15 amino acids. V was pared by 4 bases and J by 4 bases, with 11 bases between. The DNA of the CDR3 is TGTGCCAGCAGCTCAAACATATACGGGGCCAACGTCCTGACTTTC. Translated: CASSSNIYGANVLTF.

CDR3 DNA sequence: TGTGCCAGCAGCCAGACTAGCACCTTCTACGAGCAGTACTTC. Its translation: CASSQTSTFYEQYF. The genes are TRBV11-2 and TRBJ2-7, with 7 bases fitting TRBD2. Germline V gene data show CDR1 as SGHAT and CDR2 as FQNNGV. The CDR3 sequence is 14 residues long. V lost 5 bases, J lost 3 bases, and 7 bases stayed unmatched.

The genes are TRBV5-8 and TRBJ1-2, with no clear D. The V end lost 0 bases, the J end lost 8 bases, and 17 bases lay between the germline ends. The CDR3 is 15 residues long. Germline CDR1 reads SGHTS; CDR2 reads YDEGEE. The CDR3 sequence is CASSLVREESEGYTF. The DNA of the CDR3 is TGTGCCAGCAGCTTGGTTCGGGAGGAGTCTGAGGGCTACACCTTC.

This sequence joins TRBV7-9 and TRBJ1-6; 7 positions match TRBD1. Germline V lookup: CDR1 SEHNR, CDR2 FQNEAQ (reference sequence). The CDR3 loop spans 16 amino acids. V trimming: 3 bases; J trimming: 2 bases; junction bases outside the gene matches: 4. CDR3 in DNA: TGTGCCAGCAGCTTTTACAGGGGAACCTATAATTCACCCCTCCACTTT. As protein: CASSFYRGTYNSPLHF.

This chain uses TRBV9 with TRBJ1-1; D gene unclear. CDR1 SGDLS and CDR2 YYNGEE come from the germline V gene. CDR3 size: 19 residues. V was trimmed by 0 bases and J by 2 bases, leaving 23 bases between them. In nucleotides, the CDR3 is TGTGCCAGCAGCGTAGCCGCATCAATTATGGCAGGCGGTAACACTGAAGCTTTCTTT. Translated, it gives CASSVAASIMAGGNTEAFF.

The chain carries TRBV6-5 and TRBJ1-2, with unresolved D. The germline CDR1 and CDR2 sequences are MNHEY and SVGAGI. This CDR3 spans 15 amino acids. The V gene lost 2 bases and the J gene lost 0 bases, with 10 bases spanning the gap. The DNA of the CDR3 is TGTGCCAGCAGTTACGCACAGCCCGCTAACTATGGCTACACCTTC. It specifies CASSYAQPANYGYTF.

The chain employs TRBV6-6 and TRBJ2-7; D not resolved. Germline CDR1 MNHNY, CDR2 SVGAGI (reference sequence). The V and J ends lost 4 bases and 4 bases respectively, with 8 bases between them. The CDR3 has 12 amino acids. The CDR3 here is CASSLSSYEQYF. The CDR3 DNA reads TGTGCCAGCAGTTTGTCCTCTTACGAGCAGTACTTC.

The rearrangement joins TRBV28 to TRBJ2-5, with D perhaps given as TRBD1 or TRBD2 (5 bases each). Germline CDR1 and CDR2: MDHEN and SYDVKM. CDR3 size: 15 residues. V lost 7 bases and J lost 0, with 15 bases in between. This CDR3 is CASNPRRGDQETQYF. The CDR3 DNA reads as TGTGCCAGCAATCCCCGAAGAGGGGACCAAGAGACCCAGTACTTC.

This rearrangement joins TRBV5-8 to TRBJ1-2, with 9 bases identical to TRBD1. CDR1 and CDR2 (germline): SGHTS, YDEGEE. This CDR3 is built from 17 residues. The junction had 13 bases not matched to a gene; V was cut back by 4 bases and J by 3 bases. The CDR3 sequence: CASSIPGQGMTHYGYTF. DNA for the CDR3: TGTGCCAGCAGCATCCCGGGACAGGGTATGACTCACTATGGCTACACCTTC.

The chain carries TRBV4-1 and TRBJ1-1; the match to TRBD1 covers 7 bases. Germline assignment: CDR1 MGHRA and CDR2 YSYEKL. The ends lost 6 bases at V and 4 bases at J; junction bases unmatched: 2. The CDR3 spans 12 residues. The CDR3 DNA is TGCGCCAGCAGTCACAGGGGCACTGAAGCTTTCTTT. It specifies CASSHRGTEAFF.

This rearrangement joins TRBV28 to TRBJ2-5; 10 bases agree with TRBD1. The germline V gene encodes CDR1 MDHEN and CDR2 SYDVKM. J lost 5 bases, V lost 7 bases, and 16 bases had no gene match. This CDR3 spans 17 amino acids. This CDR3 reads CASTVASGTGVFETQYF. CDR3 DNA sequence: TGTGCCAGCACCGTGGCCTCCGGGACAGGGGTGTTCGAGACCCAGTACTTC.

The chain recombines TRBV18 with TRBJ2-3; 8 positions match TRBD2. V trimming: 0 bases; J trimming: 5 bases; junction bases outside the gene matches: 16. The CDR3 covers 19 residues. Looked up from germline, CDR1 is KGHSH and CDR2 is LQKENI. The CDR3 bases are TGTGCCAGCTCACCACCGTTTTACGGGGGGGCCGAGATGGTAGATACGCAGTATTTT. Translating gives CASSPPFYGGAEMVDTQYF.

CDR3 amino acids: CATSPPKGTNEKLFF. Here the CDR3 DNA reads TGTGCCACCAGCCCCCCTAAGGGGACGAATGAAAAACTGTTTTTT. The chain has TRBV15 and TRBJ1-4; the D gene is possibly TRBD1 (5 bases). Trimming left V 5 bases short and J 5 bases short, with 15 bases between. Germline loops: CDR1 LNHNV, CDR2 YYDKDF (reference sequence). The CDR3 contains 15 residues. Based on the CDR3 plus reference TRBV15 and TRBJ1-4, the full variable domain is DAMVIQNPRYQVTQFGKPVTLSCSQTLNHNVMYWYQQKSSQAPKLLFHYYDKDFNNEADTPDNFQSRRPNTSFCFLDIRSPGLGDTAMYLCATSPPKGTNEKLFFGSGTQLSVL.

The chain employs TRBV28 and TRBJ1-2; TRBD1 might be the D (5 bases). The CDR3 extends over 13 amino acids. Germline CDR1 MDHEN, CDR2 SYDVKM. V was trimmed by 8 bases and J by 8 bases, leaving 18 bases between them. CDR3 DNA sequence: TGTGCCAGCCGCTCATCAGGGTCCGGCGGCTACACCTTC. Its translation: CASRSSGSGGYTF.

This clone appeared once. CDR3 sequence (DNA): TGTGCCAGCAGTTACTCTCCGGGGGCTGGGGAGCAGTACTTC. Amino acids: CASSYSPGAGEQYF. The V and J genes are TRBV6-5 and TRBJ2-7; D may correspond to TRBD1 or TRBD2 (6 bases each). This CDR3 region has 14 residues. Germline lookup yields CDR1 MNHEY and CDR2 SVGAGI. Deletions cut 0 bases from V and 7 bases from J, with 13 bases between.